This T cell receptor (beta chain) was recovered during a study of blood T cell repertoires in COVID-19 (TCRdb year 2020). Notes on the research overall: Collaborator samples came from the United States, Italy and Spain and covered acute and convalescent phases of COVID-19. Where available, HLA class I and class II types were obtained from metadata supplied by the sample provider rather than from assay-based typing. The dataset comprised deeply sampled blood TCRbeta repertoires from subjects exposed to, actively infected with, or recovered from COVID-19. Samples were obtained from the ongoing ImmuneRACE study (first 160 participants) and from some 1,300 subjects provided by 6 global collaborators. The repertoires were made available in a free public database intended to serve as a resource for research on the immune response to SARS-CoV-2. Sample metadata almost always included a de-identified subject ID, COVID-19 status, age in years and sex. The prospective study material was composed of cDNA or gDNA derived from T cells, B-cell-depleted T cells, or PBMCs. Study-wide findings and limitations: How much clinical and demographic metadata was included differed by source and by participant, and the metadata was provided uncurated.

The CDR1 and CDR2 encoded by the germline V gene (reference sequence) are GTSNPN and SVGIG. Deletion took 5 bases off V and 3 bases off J, with a span of 10 bases between the germline ends. There are 13 amino acids in the CDR3, from cysteine to phenylalanine inclusive. The entry retains the CDR3 DNA only, 39 bases that are in frame from base 1. The immunoSEQ Assay, a bias-controlled multiplex PCR, was used to amplify TCRbeta CDR3 regions from genomic DNA. On the authors' methods: Nucleated cell counts per sample were estimated from amplification of reference gene primers within the assay. To quantify the absolute abundance of each unique TCRbeta CDR3 rearrangement, sequence reads were collapsed and filtered. For each sample, productive Simpson clonality was calculated by taking the square root of Simpson's diversity index across productive rearrangements. TCRdb took over this immuneACCESS table, retaining in-frame rearrangements with V and J assigned. Such tables are incomplete; in checked studies, under half of the missing clones stem from an unresolved V gene, and the remainder is unexplained. V, J and clone size are taken as reported in that table, and D and trimming were inferred from the DNA itself. The sample table records more than 100,000 clones; roughly 89% of these occur just once. The ten largest clones represent about 4.5% of the sample.

The collaborating institutions used their own protocols to collect whole blood in K2EDTA tubes. For TCRbeta analysis, collaborators shipped samples as frozen whole blood, isolated PBMCs, or DNA extracted from either of those sample types. About this clone itself: Its recognized antigen is unknown. Within one base of it there is no much larger clone, and no base qualities were kept.

The chain is made from TRBV30 and TRBJ1-4; confidence is insufficient to name the D gene. This sequence was found in a man aged 40-49 years with acute or convalescent COVID-19. The specimen sequenced was peripheral blood. The sequenced DNA: TGTGCCTGGGGTGGCGTGGCTAATGAAAAACTGTTTTTT. It specifies CAWGGVANEKLFF. Here the CDR3 is joined to the reference TRBV30 and TRBJ1-4 genes, and the full variable domain is: SQTIHQWPATLVQPVGSPLSLECTVEGTSNPNLYWYRQAAGRGLQLLFYSVGIGQISSEVPQNLSASRPQDRQFILSSKKLLLSDSGFYLCAWGGVANEKLFFGSGTQLSVL.